The 28 T cell receptor beta chains reported below all come from one sample, sequenced in a study of shared clonotypes between healthy human individuals. Libraries were prepared by immunoSEQ multiplex PCR; TCRdb keeps only in-frame clonotypes and omits some of them. The table has about 690,000 clones, less than 95% seen once; the top ten hold 34%. Sample: memory CD8+ T cells from PBMCs. The subset was: CD45RO+ cells pooled with CCR7-negative TemRA cells. The source of these receptors is a man younger than 35 in good health. Some clones in this sample may be carry-over from other donors' samples.

This clone was detected only once. Being one base from a much bigger clone, this may be a read error. V is TRBV9 and J is TRBJ1-5; a weak D match, TRBD1 (6 bases). CDR3 length: 14 residues. Trimming took 3 bases from V and 0 from J, leaving 7 bases between them. The germline V gene encodes CDR1 SGDLS and CDR2 YYNGEE. This CDR3 reads CASSEDSSNQPQHF. CDR3 sequence (DNA): TGTGCCAGCAGCGAGGACAGTAGCAATCAGCCCCAGCATTTT.

J is TRBJ1-6 and V is TRBV7-3; 8 bases match TRBD1. The CDR3 has 14 amino acids. With V trimmed by 6 bases and J by 9 bases, 7 bases remained unmatched. Germline V lookup: CDR1 SGHTA, CDR2 FQGTGA. Here the CDR3 DNA reads TGTGCCAGCAGGGCCCGGGACAGGAGTTCACCCCTCCACTTT. This encodes CASRARDRSSPLHF.

This chain links TRBV9 with TRBJ2-7; TRBD1 agrees at 9 bases. Germline trimming cut 3 bases from V and 4 bases from J; bases unmatched to any gene: 5. There are 14 residues in the CDR3. The germline V gene encodes CDR1 SGDLS and CDR2 YYNGEE. The CDR3 DNA follows: TGTGCCAGCAGCGGACCCGGGACAGGGTACGAGCAGTACTTC. Translation: CASSGPGTGYEQYF.

This chain links TRBV27 with TRBJ2-3, with 7 bases aligning to TRBD1. The ends lost 5 bases at V and 0 bases at J; junction bases unmatched: 5. Germline values: CDR1 MNHEY, CDR2 SMNVEV (reference sequence). CDR3 length: 15 amino acids. The CDR3 reads CASSLMGQSTDTQYF. DNA for the CDR3: TGTGCCAGCAGTCTTATGGGACAGAGCACAGATACGCAGTATTTT.

V usage is TRBV18 and J usage is TRBJ2-6; unclear D gene. Trimming removed 3 bases from V and 0 bases from J, with 18 bases in between. Germline V lookup: CDR1 KGHSH, CDR2 LQKENI. The CDR3 contains 19 residues. CDR3 nucleotide sequence: TGTGCCAGCTCACCCACGGCCAGTTTACCGAGCTCTGGGGCCAACGTCCTGACTTTC. It encodes CASSPTASLPSSGANVLTF.

In regard to this clone: The identical CDR3 is also encoded by other nucleotide sequences in the sample. The chain joins TRBV11-2 to TRBJ2-7; 10 nucleotides match TRBD1. CDR1 and CDR2 (germline): SGHAT, FQNNGV. Trimming cost V 5 bases and J 6 bases; bases outside gene matches: 13. This CDR3 is built from 16 residues. The CDR3 DNA reads as TGTGCCAGCAGCGACTACCCTAACGGGACAGGGGTCGAGCAGTACTTC. Encoded protein: CASSDYPNGTGVEQYF.

This chain links TRBV9 with TRBJ2-1, with 15 bases fitting TRBD2. The germline V gene has CDR1 SGDLS and CDR2 YYNGEE. The CDR3 is 15 residues long. V lost 4 bases to trimming and J lost 12 bases; unmatched junction nucleotides: 8. The CDR3 nucleotides are TGTGCCAGCAGCCCGCCCGAGGGACTAGCGGGAGGGCAGTTCTTC. It yields the protein CASSPPEGLAGGQFF. Full variable domain (rest looked up from reference TRBV9 and TRBJ2-1): DSGVTQTPKHLITATGQRVTLRCSPRSGDLSVYWYQQSLDQGLQFLIQYYNGEERAKGNILERFSAQQFPDLHSELNLSSLELGDSALYFCASSPPEGLAGGQFFGPGTRLTVL.

V usage is TRBV6-5 and J usage is TRBJ1-2; TRBD1 is a possible D gene (5 bases). V lost 7 bases and J 3 bases, leaving 12 bases between the germline ends. The CDR3 spans 13 residues. Germline V gene lookup returns CDR1 MNHEY and CDR2 SVGAGI. As DNA, the CDR3 is TGTGCCAGCACACAGGCTAAGTACTATGGCTACACCTTC. Protein: CASTQAKYYGYTF.

The rearrangement links TRBV5-1 to TRBJ2-3; 12 bases align to TRBD2. Germline V gives CDR1 SGHRS, CDR2 YFSETQ. The CDR3 runs 17 residues. With 4 bases clipped from V and 0 bases from J, the junction kept 6 bases outside the gene matches. The CDR3 nucleotides read TGCGCCAGCAGCATCCGGACTAGCGGGATGAGCACAGATACGCAGTATTTT. As protein: CASSIRTSGMSTDTQYF.

The chain links TRBV6-6 to TRBJ2-1; 9 bases line up with TRBD2. Germline trimming cut 8 bases from V and 4 bases from J; bases unmatched to any gene: 12. The CDR3 is made up of 16 amino acids. Germline V gene data show CDR1 as MNHNY and CDR2 as SVGAGI (reference sequence). The CDR3 bases are TGTGCCAGCGATTCAATAGCGGGAGAGTCGTACAATGAGCAGTTCTTC. The encoded protein is CASDSIAGESYNEQFF.

This clone showed up just a few times. The chain combines TRBV6-4 with TRBJ2-2; no definite D call. The CDR3 covers 16 residues. The germline CDR1 and CDR2 sequences are MRHNA and SNTAGT. The ends were cut back, 4 bases at V and 2 bases at J, with 14 bases in the middle. CDR3 protein: CASSGWAEPNTGELFF. CDR3 DNA: TGTGCCAGCAGTGGTTGGGCAGAACCTAACACCGGGGAGCTGTTTTTT.

The chain joins TRBV7-6 to TRBJ2-5; TRBD2 matches 11 bases. The CDR3 is 18 residues long. Per germline, CDR1 SGHVS and CDR2 FNYEAQ. V gave up 3 bases and J gave up 5 bases; unmatched junction bases: 14. CDR3 nucleotides: TGTGCCAGCAGCTTCCCCCGTCTAACTAGCGGGAGTATGGAGACCCAGTACTTC. Translation: CASSFPRLTSGSMETQYF.

The chain joins TRBV18 to TRBJ2-7; 7 bases match TRBD1. Unmatched junction bases numbered 16, after V lost 5 bases and J lost 0 bases. The CDR3 extends over 18 amino acids. Germline V gene lookup returns CDR1 KGHSH and CDR2 LQKENI. The CDR3 is CASSDLQGTPWPSYEQYF. DNA of the CDR3: TGTGCCAGCTCAGACCTACAGGGGACGCCATGGCCCTCCTACGAGCAGTACTTC.

J is TRBJ2-7 and V is TRBV7-9; the D gene is possibly TRBD1 (7 bases). In germline, CDR1 is SEHNR, CDR2 FQNEAQ (reference sequence). The V end lost 5 bases, the J end lost 7 bases, and 15 bases lay between the germline ends. The CDR3 length is 13 residues. This chain's CDR3 is CASSGGTAAEQYF. The CDR3 DNA reads TGTGCCAGCAGCGGGGGGACAGCAGCTGAGCAGTACTTC. The complete variable domain, with remaining parts taken from reference TRBV7-9 and TRBJ2-7, reads DTGVSQNPRHKITKRGQNVTFRCDPISEHNRLYWYRQTLGQGPEFLTYFQNEAQLEKSRLLSDRFSAERPKGSFSTLEIQRTEQGDSAMYLCASSGGTAAEQYFGPGTRLTVT.

The J gene is TRBJ2-1, the V gene TRBV19; tentative D call: TRBD2 (5 bases). Germline lookup yields CDR1 LNHDA and CDR2 SQIVND (reference sequence). Trimming left V 5 bases short and J 2 bases short, with 7 bases between. The CDR3 has 13 amino acids. The CDR3 loop reads CASSPGTYNEQFF. CDR3 in DNA: TGTGCCAGTAGTCCGGGGACCTACAATGAGCAGTTCTTC. Based on the CDR3 plus reference TRBV19 and TRBJ2-1, the full variable domain is DGGITQSPKYLFRKEGQNVTLSCEQNLNHDAMYWYRQDPGQGLRLIYYSQIVNDFQKGDIAEGYSVSREKKESFPLTVTSAQKNPTAFYLCASSPGTYNEQFFGPGTRLTVL.

The chain uses TRBV6-5 and TRBJ1-1; TRBD1 agrees at 7 bases. J lost 0 bases, V lost 6 bases, and 4 bases had no gene match. Germline assignment: CDR1 MNHEY and CDR2 SVGAGI. CDR3 length: 14 residues. CDR3 protein: CASSRGWMNTEAFF. CDR3 nucleotides: TGTGCCAGCAGCAGGGGGTGGATGAACACTGAAGCTTTCTTT.

The chain links TRBV7-9 to TRBJ1-2; maybe TRBD1 (5 bases). This CDR3 has 16 residues. V dropped 0 bases and J dropped 7 bases, with 18 bases sitting between them. Germline V gene sequence: CDR1 SEHNR, CDR2 FQNEAQ (reference sequence). The CDR3 spells CASSLAQVIKTFGYTF. As DNA, the CDR3 is TGTGCCAGCAGCTTAGCACAGGTTATTAAAACTTTTGGCTACACCTTC.

In nucleotides, the CDR3 is TGTGCCACCACTAGGGGACTAGCGGACACCGGGGAGCTGTTTTTT. Amino acids: CATTRGLADTGELFF. The genes are TRBV19 and TRBJ2-2; 11 bases match TRBD2. V shed 10 bases, J shed 3 bases, and the junction held 7 bases outside the gene matches. Germline V lookup: CDR1 LNHDA, CDR2 SQIVND (reference sequence). The CDR3 contains 15 residues.

The J gene is TRBJ2-3, the V gene TRBV19, with 9 bases fitting TRBD1. With V trimmed by 3 bases and J by 3 bases, 4 bases remained unmatched. The germline CDR1 and CDR2 sequences are LNHDA and SQIVND (reference sequence). The CDR3 is made up of 15 amino acids. This CDR3 reads CASSMGTGLTDTQYF. Written as DNA, the CDR3 is TGTGCCAGTAGTATGGGGACAGGGTTGACAGATACGCAGTATTTT.

The CDR3 protein is CASSLHGGGVSGNTIYF. CDR3 DNA sequence: TGTGCCAGCAGTTTACATGGTGGGGGCGTAAGTGGAAACACCATATATTTT. V usage is TRBV27 and J usage is TRBJ1-3, with a tentative D call TRBD1 (6 bases). Trimming stripped 2 bases from V and 3 bases from J, with 17 bases between. CDR1 and CDR2 (germline): MNHEY, SMNVEV (reference sequence). This CDR3 region has 17 residues.

This clone was picked up many times. V gene TRBV6-5 combines with J gene TRBJ2-7, with 11 positions matching TRBD2. The germline gives CDR1 MNHEY, CDR2 SVGAGI. The CDR3 is made up of 15 amino acids. The ends lost 2 bases at V and 3 bases at J; junction bases unmatched: 3. CDR3 sequence (DNA): TGTGCCAGCAGTTACGATGGGACTAGCGGCTACGAGCAGTACTTC. Translation: CASSYDGTSGYEQYF.

This sequence joins TRBV28 and TRBJ1-1, with D uncertain. This CDR3 is 14 amino acids long. V gave up 4 bases and J gave up 6 bases, with 15 bases separating them. In germline, CDR1 is MDHEN, CDR2 SYDVKM. The CDR3 DNA sequence: TGTGCCAGCAGTTGGGTACTCAGGTCACCTGAAGCTTTCTTT. Amino acid sequence: CASSWVLRSPEAFF.

The rearrangement uses TRBV5-1 and TRBJ2-1; D perhaps matches TRBD1 (6 bases). The CDR3 covers 17 residues. Per the germline V gene, CDR1 is SGHRS and CDR2 is YFSETQ. Deletions cut 3 bases from V and 0 bases from J, with 16 bases between. CDR3 bases: TGCGCCAGCAGCTATGGACAGTTGGCCAGCTCCTACAATGAGCAGTTCTTC. This gives the protein CASSYGQLASSYNEQFF.

V gene TRBV5-6 combines with J gene TRBJ1-1; no clear D gene. The CDR3 loop spans 13 amino acids. V lost 1 base, J lost 3 bases, and 7 bases lay in between. Per the germline V gene, CDR1 is SGHDT and CDR2 is YYEEEE. In nucleotides, the CDR3 is TGTGCCAGCAGCTTGTGGAGAGACACTGAAGCTTTCTTT. Encoded protein: CASSLWRDTEAFF.

CDR3 sequence reads: CASSFGHTIYEQYF. DNA of the CDR3: TGTGCCAGCAGCTTTGGACACACTATCTACGAGCAGTACTTC. This chain links TRBV7-9 with TRBJ2-7; possibly TRBD1 for D (5 bases). The germline gives CDR1 SEHNR, CDR2 FQNEAQ (reference sequence). The CDR3 is 14 amino acids. Between the trimmed V and J ends, which lost 3 bases and 3 bases, there was a span of 12 bases.

The chain has TRBV18 and TRBJ2-5; maybe TRBD2 (6 bases). CDR1 KGHSH and CDR2 LQKENI come from the germline V gene. The CDR3 is 16 amino acids. V lost 4 bases and J lost 5, with 20 bases in between. CDR3 sequence reads: CASSLEPGAGGETQYF. The CDR3 bases are TGTGCCAGCTCACTAGAGCCCGGGGCTGGAGGGGAGACCCAGTACTTC. Based on the CDR3 plus reference TRBV18 and TRBJ2-5, the full variable domain is NAGVMQNPRHLVRRRGQEARLRCSPMKGHSHVYWYRQLPEEGLKFMVYLQKENIIDESGMPKERFSAEFPKEGPSILRIQQVVRGDSAAYFCASSLEPGAGGETQYFGPGTRLLVL.

V gene TRBV27 combines with J gene TRBJ2-1, with D possibly being TRBD1 (5 bases). V dropped 2 bases and J dropped 4 bases, with 12 bases sitting between them. The CDR3 is 15 amino acids. Germline V CDR1 and CDR2: MNHEY, SMNVEV (reference sequence). The CDR3 loop is CASSLTTDLYNEQFF. The CDR3 DNA is TGTGCCAGCAGTTTAACGACAGACTTATACAATGAGCAGTTCTTC.

The genes are TRBV20-1 and TRBJ2-7, with TRBD2 identical over 10 bases. V shed 3 bases and J 9 bases; nucleotides not matched to a gene: 2. The CDR3 is 11 residues long. CDR1 DFQATT and CDR2 SNEGSKA come from the germline V gene (reference sequence). The CDR3 nucleotides read TGCAGTGCTAGGACTAGCGGGTCGCAGTACTTC. Translation gives CSARTSGSQYF.